This T cell receptor beta chain was observed in a study of cytomegalovirus exposure and HLA in healthy donors. Whole-study context: The 95 to 150 validation repertoires, a later analysis reported, used the same platform as the 666 first-cohort repertoires.

Produced via immunoSEQ multiplex PCR; TCRdb's table is partial and in-frame only. The repertoire includes fewer than 90,000 clones, 90% to 96% of them detected once, and 1.6% sits in the top ten. The donors belonged to the roughly 110-subject validation cohort, separate from the roughly 700-subject first cohort. Comments on this clone: Its target is unknown.

Trimming shortened V by 2 bases and J by 7 bases, and 15 bases separated the two germline ends. The CDR3 runs to 15 residues. The V gene's germline CDR1 is SGHDT and CDR2 YYEEEE. Study-level findings and limits: The study listed under 200 cytomegalovirus-associated TCR beta chains.

The chain has TRBV5-6 and TRBJ2-2; tentatively, D is TRBD2 (5 bases). Specimen: PBMCs. This sequence was found in a man aged 18 to 29 in good health and CMV-seropositive. CDR3 protein: CASSFLLREIGELFF. CDR3 sequence (DNA): TGTGCCAGCAGCTTTCTCCTACGGGAAATCGGGGAGCTGTTTTTT.